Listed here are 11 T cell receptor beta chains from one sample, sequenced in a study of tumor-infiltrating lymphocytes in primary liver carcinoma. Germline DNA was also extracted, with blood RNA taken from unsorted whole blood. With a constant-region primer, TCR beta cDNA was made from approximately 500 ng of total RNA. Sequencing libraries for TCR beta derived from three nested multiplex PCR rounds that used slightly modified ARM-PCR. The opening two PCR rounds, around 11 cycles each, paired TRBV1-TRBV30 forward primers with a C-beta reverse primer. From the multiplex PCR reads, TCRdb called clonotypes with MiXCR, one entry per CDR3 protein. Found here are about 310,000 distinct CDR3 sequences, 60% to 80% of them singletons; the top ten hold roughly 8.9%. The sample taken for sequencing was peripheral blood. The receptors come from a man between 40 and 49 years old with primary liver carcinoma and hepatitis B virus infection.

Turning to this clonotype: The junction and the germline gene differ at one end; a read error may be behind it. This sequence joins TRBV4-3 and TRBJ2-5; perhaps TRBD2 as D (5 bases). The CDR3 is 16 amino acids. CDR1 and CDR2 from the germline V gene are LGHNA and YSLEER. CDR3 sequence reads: CASSQAGNLPGTAQYF. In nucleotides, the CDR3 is TGCGCCAGCAGCCAAGCGGGGAACCTCCCCGGTACGGCCCAATACTTC.

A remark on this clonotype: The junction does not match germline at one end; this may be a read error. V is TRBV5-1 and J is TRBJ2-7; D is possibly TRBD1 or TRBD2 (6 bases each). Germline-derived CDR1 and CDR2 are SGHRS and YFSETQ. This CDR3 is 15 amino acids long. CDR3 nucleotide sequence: TGCGCCAGCGGCTTGGTTAGGGGGGCGCCATACGAGCAGTACTTC. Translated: CASGLVRGAPYEQYF.

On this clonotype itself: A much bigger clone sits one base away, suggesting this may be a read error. CDR3 sequence (DNA): TGTGTCAGCAGCTTGGGGGGACTAGCGGGAGGGGGATACAATGAGCAGTTCTTC. Protein product: CVSSLGGLAGGGYNEQFF. The chain carries TRBV5-4 and TRBJ2-1; TRBD2 matches at 16 bases. The CDR3 contains 18 residues. CDR1 and CDR2 (germline): SGHNT, YYREEE (reference sequence).

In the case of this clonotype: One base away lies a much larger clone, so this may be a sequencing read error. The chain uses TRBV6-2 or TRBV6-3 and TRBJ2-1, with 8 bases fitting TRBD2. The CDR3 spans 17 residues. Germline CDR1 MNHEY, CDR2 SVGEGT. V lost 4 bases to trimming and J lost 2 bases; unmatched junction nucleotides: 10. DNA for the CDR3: TGTGCCAGCAGTTCGCGATTAGCGGGGCGGCCCTACAATGAGCAGTTCTTC. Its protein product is CASSSRLAGRPYNEQFF.

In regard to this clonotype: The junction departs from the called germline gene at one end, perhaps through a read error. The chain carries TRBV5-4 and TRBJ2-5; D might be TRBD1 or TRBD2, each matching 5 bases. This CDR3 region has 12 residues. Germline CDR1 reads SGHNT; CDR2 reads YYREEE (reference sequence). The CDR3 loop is CASSTDQGTQYF. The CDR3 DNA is TGTGCCAGCAGTACGGACCAAGGGACCCAATACTTC.

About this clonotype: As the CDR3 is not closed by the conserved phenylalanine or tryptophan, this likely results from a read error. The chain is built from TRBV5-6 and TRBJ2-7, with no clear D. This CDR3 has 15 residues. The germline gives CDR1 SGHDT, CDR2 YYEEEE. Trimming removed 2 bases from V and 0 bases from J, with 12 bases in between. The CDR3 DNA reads TGTGCCAGCAGCTTAAAGGCCAGGCCCTCCTACGAGCAGTACTTG. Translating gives CASSLKARPSYEQYL.

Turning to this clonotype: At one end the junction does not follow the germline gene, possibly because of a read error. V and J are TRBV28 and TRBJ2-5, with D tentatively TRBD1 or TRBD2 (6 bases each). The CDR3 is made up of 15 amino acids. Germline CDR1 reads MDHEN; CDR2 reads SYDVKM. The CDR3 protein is CASSTLGGPKEIQYF. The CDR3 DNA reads TGTGCCAGCAGCACACTAGGGGGGCCCAAAGAGATCCAGTACTTC. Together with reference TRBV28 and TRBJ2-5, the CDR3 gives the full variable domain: DVKVTQSSRYLVKRTGEKVFLECVQDMDHENMFWYRQDPGLGLRLIYFSYDVKMKEKGDIPEGYSVSREKKERFSLILESASTNQTSMYLCASSTLGGPKEIQYFGPGTRLLVL.

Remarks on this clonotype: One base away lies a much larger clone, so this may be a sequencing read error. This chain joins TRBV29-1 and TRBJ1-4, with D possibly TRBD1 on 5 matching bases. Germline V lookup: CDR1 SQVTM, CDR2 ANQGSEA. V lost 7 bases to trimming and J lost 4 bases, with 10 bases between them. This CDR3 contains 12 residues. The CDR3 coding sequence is TGCAGCGCGGGGCAGAGTAATGAAAAACTGTTTTTT. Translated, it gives CSAGQSNEKLFF.

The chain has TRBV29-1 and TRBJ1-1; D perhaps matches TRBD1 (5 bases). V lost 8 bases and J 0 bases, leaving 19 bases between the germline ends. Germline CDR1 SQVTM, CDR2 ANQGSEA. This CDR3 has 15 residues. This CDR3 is CSCAPGWGMNTEAFF. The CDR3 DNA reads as TGCAGCTGTGCCCCAGGGTGGGGCATGAACACTGAAGCTTTCTTT.

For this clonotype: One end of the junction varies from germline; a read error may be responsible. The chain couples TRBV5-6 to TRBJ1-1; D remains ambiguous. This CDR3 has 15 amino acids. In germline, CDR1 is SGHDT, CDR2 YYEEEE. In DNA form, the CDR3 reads TGTGCCAGCAGCTTGGGTCCCCATTTTTACACCGAAGCTTTCTTT. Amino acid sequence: CASSLGPHFYTEAFF.

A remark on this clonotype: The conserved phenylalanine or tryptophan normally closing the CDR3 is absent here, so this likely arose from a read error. The CDR3 spells CSVSAGWGMGTEAFL. CDR3 nucleotides: TGCAGCGTTTCGGCGGGGTGGGGAATGGGAACAGAAGCTTTCTTA. The gene calls are TRBV29-1 and TRBJ1-1; D unresolved. This CDR3 is built from 15 residues. Germline V CDR1 and CDR2: SQVTM, ANQGSEA. The V and J ends lost 5 bases and 8 bases respectively, with 24 bases between them.